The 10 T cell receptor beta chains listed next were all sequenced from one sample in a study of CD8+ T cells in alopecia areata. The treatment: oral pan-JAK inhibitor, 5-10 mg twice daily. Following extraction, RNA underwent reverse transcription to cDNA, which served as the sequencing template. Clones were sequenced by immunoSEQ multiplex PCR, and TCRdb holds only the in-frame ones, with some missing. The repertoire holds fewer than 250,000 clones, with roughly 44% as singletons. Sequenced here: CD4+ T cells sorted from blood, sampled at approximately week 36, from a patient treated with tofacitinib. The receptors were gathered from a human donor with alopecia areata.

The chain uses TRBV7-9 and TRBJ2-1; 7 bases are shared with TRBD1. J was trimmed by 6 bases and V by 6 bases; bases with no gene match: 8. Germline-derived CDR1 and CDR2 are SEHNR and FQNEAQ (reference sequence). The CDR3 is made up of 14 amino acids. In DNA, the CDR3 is TGTGCCAGCAGTTTCGGGACAGAGGCCAATGAGCAGTTCTTC. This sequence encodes CASSFGTEANEQFF.

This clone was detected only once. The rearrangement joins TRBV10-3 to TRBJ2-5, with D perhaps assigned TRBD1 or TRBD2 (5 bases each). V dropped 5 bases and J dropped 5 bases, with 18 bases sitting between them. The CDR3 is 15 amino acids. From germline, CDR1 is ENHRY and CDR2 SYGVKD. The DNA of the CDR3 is TGTGCCATCAGTTCCGGGACGGTCGCAAGGGAGACCCAGTACTTC. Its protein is CAISSGTVARETQYF.

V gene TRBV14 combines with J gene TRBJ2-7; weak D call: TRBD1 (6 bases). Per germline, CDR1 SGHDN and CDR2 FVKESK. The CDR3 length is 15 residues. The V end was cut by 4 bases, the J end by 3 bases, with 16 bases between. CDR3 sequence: CASSRDVGTIYEQYF. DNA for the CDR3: TGTGCCAGCAGCCGCGACGTAGGGACAATCTACGAGCAGTACTTC. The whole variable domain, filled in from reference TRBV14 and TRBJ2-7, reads EAGVTQFPSHSVIEKGQTVTLRCDPISGHDNLYWYRRVMGKEIKFLLHFVKESKQDESGMPNNRFLAERTGGTYSTLKVQPAELEDSGVYFCASSRDVGTIYEQYFGPGTRLTVT.

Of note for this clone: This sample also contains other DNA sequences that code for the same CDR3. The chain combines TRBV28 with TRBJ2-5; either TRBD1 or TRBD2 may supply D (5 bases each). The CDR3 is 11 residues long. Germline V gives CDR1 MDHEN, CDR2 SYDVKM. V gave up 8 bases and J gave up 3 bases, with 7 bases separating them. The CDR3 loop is CASGTEETQYF. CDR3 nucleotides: TGTGCCAGCGGGACGGAAGAGACCCAGTACTTC.

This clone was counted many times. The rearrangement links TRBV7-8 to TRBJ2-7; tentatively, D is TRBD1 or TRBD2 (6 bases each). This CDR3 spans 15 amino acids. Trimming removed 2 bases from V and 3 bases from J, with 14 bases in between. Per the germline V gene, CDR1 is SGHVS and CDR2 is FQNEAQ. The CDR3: CASSLSGGNGYEQYF. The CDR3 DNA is TGTGCCAGCAGCTTATCCGGGGGCAATGGCTACGAGCAGTACTTC.

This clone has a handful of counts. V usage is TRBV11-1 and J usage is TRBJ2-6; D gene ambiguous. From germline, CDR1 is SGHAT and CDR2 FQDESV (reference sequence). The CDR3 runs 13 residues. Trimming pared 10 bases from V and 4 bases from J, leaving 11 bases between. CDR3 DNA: TGTGCCACCGAAGAGAGCGGGGCCAACGTCCTGACTTTC. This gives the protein CATEESGANVLTF.

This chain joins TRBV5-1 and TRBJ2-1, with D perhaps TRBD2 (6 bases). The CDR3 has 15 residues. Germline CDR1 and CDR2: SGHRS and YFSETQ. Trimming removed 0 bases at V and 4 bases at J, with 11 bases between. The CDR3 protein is CASSLVGSGYNEQFF. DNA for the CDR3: TGCGCCAGCAGCTTGGTCGGTAGCGGATACAATGAGCAGTTCTTC.

The CDR3: CASSIDRAYNEQFF. The CDR3 DNA is TGTGCCAGCAGCATCGACAGAGCCTACAATGAGCAGTTCTTC. The chain is built from TRBV7-2 and TRBJ2-1, with a weak D call TRBD1 (5 bases). Between the trimmed V and J ends, which lost 5 bases and 2 bases, there was a span of 10 bases. Germline CDR1 reads SGHTA; CDR2 reads FQGNSA. CDR3 length equals 14 residues.

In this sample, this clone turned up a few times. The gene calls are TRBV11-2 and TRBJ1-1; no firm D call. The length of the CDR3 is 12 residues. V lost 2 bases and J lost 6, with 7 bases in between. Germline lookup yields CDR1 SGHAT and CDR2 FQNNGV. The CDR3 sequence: CASSLTSSEAFF. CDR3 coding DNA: TGTGCCAGCAGCTTAACCAGTTCTGAAGCTTTCTTT.

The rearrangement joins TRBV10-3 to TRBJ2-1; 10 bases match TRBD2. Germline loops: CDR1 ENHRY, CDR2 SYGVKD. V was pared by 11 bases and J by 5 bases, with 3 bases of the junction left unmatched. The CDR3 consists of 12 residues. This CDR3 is CAATSGNNEQFF. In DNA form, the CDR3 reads TGTGCCGCCACTAGCGGGAACAATGAGCAGTTCTTC.